The 15 T cell receptor beta chains in this list originate from one sample, sequenced in a study of regulatory T cells in long-lasting Graves disease. Time point denoted: newly diagnosed GD, antithyroid drugs for less than 3 months. After RNA was extracted from PBMCs, the TCR library was made from it. Assembly of TCR beta libraries relied on iRepertoire HTBI primers together with Arm-PCR of CDR3 regions. One entry per CDR3 protein, called by TCRdb with MiXCR from the multiplex PCR reads. Found here are over 200,000 distinct CDR3 sequences, approximately 16% of them singletons; the top ten hold about 20%. The starting material was peripheral blood mononuclear cells (PBMCs), obtained at new diagnosis, from a patient treated with antithyroid drugs. These receptors originate from a female donor with Graves disease.

This clonotype was observed many times. The V gene is TRBV11-3, the J gene TRBJ2-4; D unclear. CDR1 SGHNT and CDR2 YENEEA come from the germline V gene. This CDR3 is built from 13 residues. Trimming took 5 bases from V and 1 from J, leaving 6 bases between them. In DNA, the CDR3 is TGTGCCAGCAGCCCCGGGGCCAAAAACATTCAGTACTTC. Translation gives CASSPGAKNIQYF.

In its sample, this clonotype was seen many times. The V call is TRBV7-9, the J call TRBJ2-7; D not certain. The germline V and J ends were trimmed by 5 bases and 6 bases, with 14 bases remaining between them. The length of the CDR3 is 13 residues. The germline V gene has CDR1 SEHNR and CDR2 FQNEAQ (reference sequence). CDR3 DNA sequence: TGTGCCAGCAGCCCTGGTCACTCCCTCGAGCAGTACTTC. It is translated as CASSPGHSLEQYF.

This clonotype showed up many times. The V and J genes are TRBV5-6 and TRBJ2-7; the D gene is possibly TRBD2 (5 bases). The V gene lost 4 bases and the J gene lost 3 bases, with 17 bases spanning the gap. Germline values: CDR1 SGHDT, CDR2 YYEEEE. The CDR3 is made up of 15 amino acids. The CDR3 protein is CASSVAGSTDYEQYF. The CDR3 nucleotides are TGTGCCAGCAGCGTGGCTGGGAGTACCGACTACGAGCAGTACTTC. Full variable domain (rest looked up from reference TRBV5-6 and TRBJ2-7): DAGVTQSPTHLIKTRGQQVTLRCSPKSGHDTVSWYQQALGQGPQFIFQYYEEEERQRGNFPDRFSGHQFPNYSSELNVNALLLGDSALYLCASSVAGSTDYEQYFGPGTRLTVT.

V usage is TRBV7-8 and J usage is TRBJ1-2, with a tentative D call TRBD1 (5 bases). This CDR3 region has 17 residues. Trimming pared 6 bases from V and 5 bases from J, leaving 25 bases between. CDR1 and CDR2 (germline): SGHVS, FQNEAQ. CDR3 sequence: CASRRGPSTEVVYGYTF. Here the CDR3 DNA reads TGTGCCAGCAGGCGAGGCCCCTCGACAGAAGTTGTTTATGGCTACACCTTC.

This clonotype was seen only a few times. V gene TRBV4-3 combines with J gene TRBJ2-4, with TRBD1 matching 7 bases. V lost 1 base, J lost 3 bases, and 12 bases stayed unmatched. The CDR3 contains 18 residues. Germline CDR1 and CDR2: LGHNA and YSLEER. CDR3 residues: CASSQAPPGQINKNIQYF. The CDR3, as DNA: TGCGCCAGCAGCCAAGCCCCCCCGGGACAGATAAACAAAAACATTCAGTACTTC.

The rearrangement uses TRBV5-1 and TRBJ1-1; TRBD1 is a possible D gene (5 bases). In germline, CDR1 is SGHRS, CDR2 YFSETQ. V lost 4 bases to trimming and J lost 1 base, with 14 bases between them. The CDR3 is 15 amino acids. CDR3 in DNA: TGCGCCAGCAGCAGACGAGGGACGGCGAACACTGAAGCTTTCTTT. It specifies CASSRRGTANTEAFF.

The V call is TRBV27, the J call TRBJ2-7; D ambiguous. CDR3 size: 13 residues. Trimming took off 3 bases at V and 3 bases at J, with 9 bases between the two ends. CDR1 and CDR2 from the germline V gene are MNHEY and SMNVEV (reference sequence). This CDR3 is CASSFIGVYEQYF. CDR3 nucleotide sequence: TGTGCCAGCAGTTTTATTGGGGTCTACGAGCAGTACTTC.

The genes are TRBV12-3 or TRBV12-4 and TRBJ2-7; 11 bases fit TRBD2. J lost 4 bases, V lost 1 base, and 9 bases had no gene match. This CDR3 has 17 residues. The CDR3 sequence is CASSLVFSGRAGYEQYF. The CDR3 DNA reads TGTGCCAGCAGTTTAGTGTTTAGCGGGAGGGCCGGGTACGAGCAGTACTTC.

At least ten counts were recorded for this clonotype. This rearrangement joins TRBV19 to TRBJ2-6; no clear D gene. The V gene lost 3 bases and the J gene lost 0 bases, with 18 bases spanning the gap. Germline V CDR1 and CDR2: LNHDA, SQIVND (reference sequence). The CDR3 consists of 19 residues. CDR3 nucleotide sequence: TGTGCCAGTAGTATCCACCCGGATAGGGTGTCCTCTGGGGCCAACGTCCTGACTTTC. Translation: CASSIHPDRVSSGANVLTF.

This clonotype was seen at least ten times. The chain joins TRBV30 to TRBJ1-6; 10 nucleotides align to TRBD1. V trimming: 5 bases; J trimming: 8 bases; junction bases outside the gene matches: 6. Germline V gives CDR1 GTSNPN, CDR2 SVGIG (reference sequence). The CDR3 spans 14 residues. The CDR3 DNA is TGTGCCTGGTGGACAGGGGGTTTCTATTCACCCCTCCACTTT. Translation: CAWWTGGFYSPLHF.

This clonotype was seen at least ten times. The chain couples TRBV30 to TRBJ2-1; 7 nucleotides line up with TRBD1. There are 13 residues in the CDR3. Trimming at V came to 5 bases and at J to 7 bases, leaving 8 bases not matched to a gene. Germline V gives CDR1 GTSNPN, CDR2 SVGIG (reference sequence). The DNA for the CDR3 is TGTGCCTGGGGTGAGGGGGCCGGTAATGAGCAGTTCTTC. Encoded protein: CAWGEGAGNEQFF.

V is TRBV7-8 and J is TRBJ1-2; TRBD1 matches 8 bases. Unmatched junction bases numbered 13, after V lost 5 bases and J lost 8 bases. The CDR3 has 15 amino acids. Germline V gene lookup returns CDR1 SGHVS and CDR2 FQNEAQ. The CDR3 loop is CASSARTGSASGYTF. The CDR3 nucleotides are TGTGCCAGCAGCGCACGGACAGGGAGCGCGTCCGGCTACACCTTC.

This clonotype was counted many times. The rearrangement uses TRBV28 and TRBJ2-5, with 11 bases that match TRBD2. CDR1 and CDR2 (germline): MDHEN, SYDVKM. V shed 5 bases, J shed 3 bases, and the junction held 5 bases outside the gene matches. The CDR3 loop spans 15 amino acids. CDR3 residues: CASSRPTSGKETQYF. CDR3 sequence (DNA): TGTGCCAGCAGTCGCCCGACTAGCGGGAAAGAGACCCAGTACTTC.

Note on this clonotype: It is likely a read error: a sequence one base away is far more abundant. This sequence joins TRBV3-1 and TRBJ2-7; no firm D call. CDR1 LGHDT and CDR2 YNNKEL come from the germline V gene (reference sequence). This CDR3 comprises 15 residues. V was pared by 0 bases and J by 7 bases, with 16 bases between. CDR3 sequence: CASSQDVARFNEQYF. The CDR3 DNA is TGTGCCAGCAGCCAAGATGTGGCGCGTTTCAATGAGCAGTACTTC.

Many counts were recorded for this clonotype. The chain carries TRBV24-1 and TRBJ1-2; the D is unclear. V was trimmed by 7 bases and J by 6 bases, leaving 11 bases between them. Germline V gene sequence: CDR1 KGHDR, CDR2 SFDVKD. CDR3 length equals 12 residues. CDR3 region: CATRDGWDGYTF. The CDR3 DNA sequence: TGTGCCACCAGGGACGGGTGGGATGGCTACACCTTC.